A selection of T cell receptor beta chains follows, all from one sample in a study of blood T cell repertoires in COVID-19. Only in-frame clones appear in the TCRdb table, and some are missing; sequencing was by immunoSEQ multiplex PCR. This sample yields about 170,000 clones, of which about 83% are seen a single time; about 4% belongs to the top ten. The sample was peripheral blood. These receptor sequences come from a man aged 18 to 35 with active or convalescent COVID-19. Each CDR3 is given with its conserved first and last residue. The order of the fields is clone size, V gene, J gene, D gene, CDR3 DNA, CDR3 protein. The D gene is left open where the match is weak. The size of a clone is reported for some rows only, either as once, few or many, or as a class for expanded clones.

abundance: -
v_gene: TRBV6-5
j_gene: TRBJ1-1
d_gene: -
CDR3nt: TGTGCCAGCAGTTACCAGGCCATGAACACTGAAGCTTTCTTT
CDR3aa: CASSYQAMNTEAFF

abundance: few
v_gene: TRBV6-6
j_gene: TRBJ1-1
d_gene: -
CDR3nt: TGTGCCAGCAGTGACACGGGGGGGAACACTGAAGCTTTCTTT
CDR3aa: CASSDTGGNTEAFF

abundance: -
v_gene: TRBV11-3
j_gene: TRBJ1-1
d_gene: TRBD1
CDR3nt: TGTGCCAGCAGCTCGAACCAGGGGGCTAAAGTGACTGAAGCTTTCTTT
CDR3aa: CASSSNQGAKVTEAFF

abundance: once
v_gene: TRBV27
j_gene: TRBJ1-5
d_gene: -
CDR3nt: TGTGCCAGCAGGTCGCGGCAGAGTGATAGCAATCAGCCCCAGCATTTT
CDR3aa: CASRSRQSDSNQPQHF

abundance: -
v_gene: TRBV27
j_gene: TRBJ2-3
d_gene: -
CDR3nt: TGTGCCAGCAGCCCCGTGCTCTGGGAGTTCATGGCAGATACGCAGTATTTT
CDR3aa: CASSPVLWEFMADTQYF

abundance: -
v_gene: TRBV11-2
j_gene: TRBJ2-3
d_gene: -
CDR3nt: TGTGCCAGCAGCCCGGACAAAACTAGCACAGATACGCAGTATTTT
CDR3aa: CASSPDKTSTDTQYF

abundance: -
v_gene: TRBV4-2
j_gene: TRBJ2-1
d_gene: -
CDR3nt: TGTGCCAGCAGCCAAGGCGGTAGCGGCCAATCCTACAATGAGCAGTTCTTC
CDR3aa: CASSQGGSGQSYNEQFF

abundance: -
v_gene: TRBV19
j_gene: TRBJ1-1
d_gene: TRBD1
CDR3nt: TGTGCCAGTAGGCCAGGGGGTTTGGCTGAAGCTTTCTTT
CDR3aa: CASRPGGLAEAFF

abundance: few
v_gene: TRBV6-5
j_gene: TRBJ1-1
d_gene: TRBD1
CDR3nt: TGTGCCAGCAGCTGGACAGGGGCCACTGAAGCTTTCTTT
CDR3aa: CASSWTGATEAFF

abundance: once
v_gene: TRBV10-3
j_gene: TRBJ1-4
d_gene: -
CDR3nt: TGTGCCATCAGTGATTCAGGCCGTGCAACTAATGAAAAACTGTTTTTT
CDR3aa: CAISDSGRATNEKLFF

abundance: few
v_gene: TRBV28
j_gene: TRBJ1-1
d_gene: -
CDR3nt: TGTGCCAGCAGGATGACAGAGAACACTGAAGCTTTCTTT
CDR3aa: CASRMTENTEAFF

abundance: -
v_gene: TRBV5-1
j_gene: TRBJ1-4
d_gene: TRBD1
CDR3nt: TGCGCCAGCAGCTTCGGGACAGGAGGAGGGGGGATAGAAAAACTGTTTTTT
CDR3aa: CASSFGTGGGGIEKLFF

abundance: -
v_gene: TRBV24-1
j_gene: TRBJ2-2
d_gene: TRBD2
CDR3nt: TGTGCCACCAGTGATTTAGGTGATAGCGGGTTCGCGAACACCGGGGAGCTGTTTTTT
CDR3aa: CATSDLGDSGFANTGELFF

abundance: -
v_gene: TRBV4-2
j_gene: TRBJ2-1
d_gene: -
CDR3nt: TGTGCCAGCAGCCAAGCCCCAGCCGGGGGTAGCGTACCAAACACCTACAATGAGCAGTTCTTC
CDR3aa: CASSQAPAGGSVPNTYNEQFF

abundance: -
v_gene: TRBV28
j_gene: TRBJ1-2
d_gene: TRBD1
CDR3nt: TGTGCCAGCAGTCCCGGGACAGGGGGCTATGGCTACACCTTC
CDR3aa: CASSPGTGGYGYTF

abundance: -
v_gene: TRBV11-2
j_gene: TRBJ1-6
d_gene: -
CDR3nt: TGTGCCAGCAGCTTAGACCCTCAACGGGGTTGGTCACCCCTCCACTTT
CDR3aa: CASSLDPQRGWSPLHF

abundance: -
v_gene: TRBV11-2
j_gene: TRBJ2-1
d_gene: TRBD2
CDR3nt: TGTGCCAGCAGCTCCGGGACTACCCGATTACCCTACAATGAGCAGTTCTTC
CDR3aa: CASSSGTTRLPYNEQFF

abundance: -
v_gene: TRBV12-3/TRBV12-4
j_gene: TRBJ1-2
d_gene: -
CDR3nt: TGTGCCAGCAGGCTGGCCTCCGCGAGGGGCTACACCTTC
CDR3aa: CASRLASARGYTF

abundance: once
v_gene: TRBV18
j_gene: TRBJ1-6
d_gene: TRBD1
CDR3nt: TGTGCCAGCTCACCACCGTTCGCAGGGGGGATGATGAATTCACCCCTCCACTTT
CDR3aa: CASSPPFAGGMMNSPLHF

abundance: -
v_gene: TRBV28
j_gene: TRBJ1-5
d_gene: -
CDR3nt: TGTGCCAGCAGTTCCTACCTAGGTCCCCAGCATTTT
CDR3aa: CASSSYLGPQHF

abundance: -
v_gene: TRBV10-3
j_gene: TRBJ2-3
d_gene: -
CDR3nt: TGTGCCATCGGGGCCGGGCAGGCCACAGATACGCAGTATTTT
CDR3aa: CAIGAGQATDTQYF

abundance: -
v_gene: TRBV2
j_gene: TRBJ1-2
d_gene: -
CDR3nt: TGTGCCAGCAGTGACGGGGGCTACACCTTC
CDR3aa: CASSDGGYTF

abundance: -
v_gene: TRBV3-1/TRBV3-2
j_gene: TRBJ1-6
d_gene: -
CDR3nt: TGTGCCAGCAGCCAAGGAGGTCACTTGTATTTCCCCCTCCACTTT
CDR3aa: CASSQGGHLYFPLHF

abundance: once
v_gene: TRBV30
j_gene: TRBJ2-7
d_gene: -
CDR3nt: TGTGCCTGGACCCCACCATTCATCGACAGCAGGTTTTCCTACGAGCAGTACTTC
CDR3aa: CAWTPPFIDSRFSYEQYF

abundance: -
v_gene: TRBV28
j_gene: TRBJ1-2
d_gene: -
CDR3nt: TGTGCCAGCAGCGGCGCACTCGGGTTCGGGGATGGCTACACCTTC
CDR3aa: CASSGALGFGDGYTF

abundance: many
v_gene: TRBV4-1
j_gene: TRBJ2-5
d_gene: TRBD2
CDR3nt: TGCGCCAGCAGCCAAGAATTAGCGGGAATGGGGACCCAGTACTTC
CDR3aa: CASSQELAGMGTQYF

abundance: -
v_gene: TRBV11-3
j_gene: TRBJ2-1
d_gene: -
CDR3nt: TGTGCCAGCAGCCCGTTTGGGGGGGGCAGATTCAATGAGCAGTTCTTC
CDR3aa: CASSPFGGGRFNEQFF

abundance: -
v_gene: TRBV6-1
j_gene: TRBJ1-1
d_gene: -
CDR3nt: TGTGCCAGCAGTGAAGCATACGAGTGGGCCATGAACACTGAAGCTTTCTTT
CDR3aa: CASSEAYEWAMNTEAFF

abundance: -
v_gene: TRBV7-8
j_gene: TRBJ2-7
d_gene: -
CDR3nt: TGTGCCAGCAGACCGGGGGAGACCTACGAGCAGTACTTC
CDR3aa: CASRPGETYEQYF

abundance: -
v_gene: TRBV30
j_gene: TRBJ2-3
d_gene: TRBD2
CDR3nt: TGTGCCTGGGGGACTAGCGGGAACACAGATACGCAGTATTTT
CDR3aa: CAWGTSGNTDTQYF

abundance: -
v_gene: TRBV28
j_gene: TRBJ2-1
d_gene: -
CDR3nt: TGTGCCAGCAGTTTCTTATGGCCCGATAAAGGCGGGGAAGTTCCCAGCTCCTACAATGAGCAGTTCTTC
CDR3aa: CASSFLWPDKGGEVPSSYNEQFF

abundance: few
v_gene: TRBV7-6
j_gene: TRBJ2-7
d_gene: TRBD2
CDR3nt: TGTGCCAGCAGCAGACTGGCGGGAGGGTCTTACGAGCAGTACTTC
CDR3aa: CASSRLAGGSYEQYF

abundance: -
v_gene: TRBV6-6
j_gene: TRBJ2-1
d_gene: TRBD2
CDR3nt: TGTGCCAGCAACGTAGCGGGGAGCTCCTACAATGAGCAGTTCTTC
CDR3aa: CASNVAGSSYNEQFF

abundance: -
v_gene: TRBV29-1
j_gene: TRBJ2-2
d_gene: -
CDR3nt: TGCAGCGGAGGTCCGAACACCGGGGAGCTGTTTTTT
CDR3aa: CSGGPNTGELFF

abundance: -
v_gene: TRBV7-8
j_gene: TRBJ2-1
d_gene: -
CDR3nt: TGTGCCAGCAGCTTAGACAGGGGGAAAAGCGGGACCTACAATGAGCAGTTCTTC
CDR3aa: CASSLDRGKSGTYNEQFF

abundance: -
v_gene: TRBV19
j_gene: TRBJ2-3
d_gene: TRBD2
CDR3nt: TGTGCCAGTAGCTTAGCGGGGTTCAGCGATACGCAGTATTTT
CDR3aa: CASSLAGFSDTQYF

abundance: -
v_gene: TRBV10-1
j_gene: TRBJ2-3
d_gene: -
CDR3nt: TGCGCCAGCAGTGAGTGGCCCGGCACAGATACGCAGTATTTT
CDR3aa: CASSEWPGTDTQYF

abundance: -
v_gene: TRBV6-6
j_gene: TRBJ1-2
d_gene: -
CDR3nt: TGTGCCAGCAGTTACTCGGAGTCTCCGACTAACTATGGCTACACCTTC
CDR3aa: CASSYSESPTNYGYTF

abundance: -
v_gene: TRBV7-7
j_gene: TRBJ2-2
d_gene: -
CDR3nt: TGTGCCAGCAGCCTTGAGCGTGCTGGCACCGGGGAGCTGTTTTTT
CDR3aa: CASSLERAGTGELFF

abundance: once
v_gene: TRBV9
j_gene: TRBJ1-6
d_gene: -
CDR3nt: TGTGCCAGCAGCGGGGGTACCGGGGTTTCACCCCTCCACTTT
CDR3aa: CASSGGTGVSPLHF

abundance: -
v_gene: TRBV3-1/TRBV3-2
j_gene: TRBJ2-6
d_gene: -
CDR3nt: TGTGCCAGCAGCCTACTACTTCAGGGCTCTGGGGCCAACGTCCTGACTTTC
CDR3aa: CASSLLLQGSGANVLTF

abundance: -
v_gene: TRBV4-1
j_gene: TRBJ2-1
d_gene: -
CDR3nt: TGCGCCAGCAGCCAAGACCGGACAAAGAGGTTCTTC
CDR3aa: CASSQDRTKRFF

abundance: few
v_gene: TRBV27
j_gene: TRBJ2-3
d_gene: -
CDR3nt: TGTGCCAGCAGTTTATCCGTCAGGGGAACAGATACGCAGTATTTT
CDR3aa: CASSLSVRGTDTQYF

abundance: -
v_gene: TRBV12-3/TRBV12-4
j_gene: TRBJ2-5
d_gene: TRBD2
CDR3nt: TGTGCCAGCAGAAATAGCGGGCAAGAGACCCAGTACTTC
CDR3aa: CASRNSGQETQYF

abundance: once
v_gene: TRBV27
j_gene: TRBJ2-7
d_gene: TRBD1
CDR3nt: TGTGCCAGCAGAAACTTCCGGGACAGGGCCTACGAGCAGTACTTC
CDR3aa: CASRNFRDRAYEQYF

abundance: -
v_gene: TRBV5-8
j_gene: TRBJ2-7
d_gene: -
CDR3nt: TGTGCCAGCAGCTCTACAGTTCTCTACGAGCAGTACTTC
CDR3aa: CASSSTVLYEQYF

abundance: -
v_gene: TRBV2
j_gene: TRBJ1-3
d_gene: TRBD1
CDR3nt: TGTGCCTGCCGATGGGGACATGGGACAGGGGGAAACACCATATATTTT
CDR3aa: CACRWGHGTGGNTIYF

abundance: -
v_gene: TRBV5-4
j_gene: TRBJ2-5
d_gene: TRBD1
CDR3nt: TGTGCCAGCAGCTTGGGGATGGGACAGGGACAAGAGACCCAGTACTTC
CDR3aa: CASSLGMGQGQETQYF

abundance: -
v_gene: TRBV19
j_gene: TRBJ1-1
d_gene: -
CDR3nt: TGTGCCAGTAGTATCGGCCTGGGGGGTACTGAAGCTTTCTTT
CDR3aa: CASSIGLGGTEAFF

abundance: once
v_gene: TRBV24-1
j_gene: TRBJ2-3
d_gene: TRBD2
CDR3nt: TGTGCCACCAGTGATCTCCTAGCGGGAGAAGCAGATACGCAGTATTTT
CDR3aa: CATSDLLAGEADTQYF

abundance: -
v_gene: TRBV24-1
j_gene: TRBJ2-3
d_gene: TRBD2
CDR3nt: TGTGCCACCAGTGACCCGCGGGGGGCTTTTAGCGGGAGGGCAGGAGATACGCAGTATTTT
CDR3aa: CATSDPRGAFSGRAGDTQYF

abundance: -
v_gene: TRBV2
j_gene: TRBJ2-1
d_gene: -
CDR3nt: TGTGCCAGTTACCCAAACAGGCCCGCTAACAATGAGCAGTTCTTC
CDR3aa: CASYPNRPANNEQFF

abundance: -
v_gene: TRBV25-1
j_gene: TRBJ1-1
d_gene: TRBD1
CDR3nt: TGTGCCAGCACGGACAGGGCGGCAACTGAAGCTTTCTTT
CDR3aa: CASTDRAATEAFF

abundance: -
v_gene: TRBV7-6
j_gene: TRBJ1-1
d_gene: -
CDR3nt: TGTGCCAGCAGCCACGACAGGTTGAACACTGAAGCTTTCTTT
CDR3aa: CASSHDRLNTEAFF

abundance: -
v_gene: TRBV12-3/TRBV12-4
j_gene: TRBJ2-1
d_gene: -
CDR3nt: TGTGCCTACTCTCGCGGGTCCTACAATGAGCAGTTCTTC
CDR3aa: CAYSRGSYNEQFF

abundance: -
v_gene: TRBV6-5
j_gene: TRBJ2-2
d_gene: -
CDR3nt: TGTGCCAGCAGTTACTCGGGGCCCGGGGAGCTGTTTTTT
CDR3aa: CASSYSGPGELFF

abundance: -
v_gene: TRBV7-2
j_gene: TRBJ2-1
d_gene: TRBD1
CDR3nt: TGTGCCAGCCTTTCCGGGACAGGGGCGAGCGGGTACTACAATGAGCAGTTCTTC
CDR3aa: CASLSGTGASGYYNEQFF

abundance: -
v_gene: TRBV6-2/TRBV6-3
j_gene: TRBJ2-7
d_gene: TRBD1
CDR3nt: TGTGCCAGCAGTCACACAGGGGTCTACGAGCAGTACTTC
CDR3aa: CASSHTGVYEQYF

abundance: -
v_gene: TRBV7-2
j_gene: TRBJ2-2
d_gene: TRBD2
CDR3nt: TGTGCCAGCAGCTCCGGCGGGAGAAGGGACGGGGAGCTGTTTTTT
CDR3aa: CASSSGGRRDGELFF